The 10 T cell receptor beta chains in this list originate from one sample, sequenced in a study of CD8+ T cells in alopecia areata. Extraction of RNA preceded its reverse transcription into cDNA, which served as the sequencing template. Sequencing was performed with immunoSEQ multiplex PCR; in TCRdb, only in-frame clones are kept and a portion is missing. The sample has roughly 210,000 clones; less than 45% are singletons. As to treatment: oral pan-JAK inhibitor, 5-10 mg twice daily. Material: CD4+ T cells sorted from blood, obtained between weeks 36 and 40, from a patient treated with tofacitinib. The receptors here all came from a human donor with alopecia areata.

The chain links TRBV2 to TRBJ2-3; unclear D gene. CDR1 is SNHLY and CDR2 is FYNNEI in the germline V gene. This CDR3 has 14 amino acids. Trimming removed 7 bases at V and 0 bases at J, with 11 bases between. The CDR3 loop reads CASTHRHSTDTQYF. CDR3 nucleotides: TGTGCCAGCACCCATAGACATAGCACAGATACGCAGTATTTT. The whole variable domain, filled in from reference TRBV2 and TRBJ2-3, reads EPEVTQTPSHQVTQMGQEVILRCVPISNHLYFYWYRQILGQKVEFLVSFYNNEISEKSEIFDDQFSVERPDGSNFTLKIRSTKLEDSAMYFCASTHRHSTDTQYFGPGTRLTVL.

V is TRBV7-9 and J is TRBJ2-2, with 11 bases aligning to TRBD1. The junction had 3 bases not matched to a gene; V was cut back by 5 bases and J by 7 bases. CDR3 length: 14 residues. In germline, CDR1 is SEHNR, CDR2 FQNEAQ (reference sequence). In DNA, the CDR3 is TGTGCCAGCAGCGGGACAGGGGGTTACGGGGAGCTGTTTTTT. Protein: CASSGTGGYGELFF.

The chain joins TRBV30 to TRBJ1-5, with 7 bases that match TRBD1. The germline V gene encodes CDR1 GTSNPN and CDR2 SVGIG (reference sequence). The junction had 12 bases not matched to a gene; V was cut back by 3 bases and J by 7 bases. The CDR3 runs to 15 residues. For the CDR3, the DNA is TGTGCCTGGAGCAGAGGAGGGGGCCTGGGACAGCCCCAGCATTTT. This codes for CAWSRGGGLGQPQHF.

V is TRBV5-1 and J is TRBJ2-3; weak D call: TRBD2 (6 bases). The V gene's germline CDR1 is SGHRS and CDR2 YFSETQ. The ends were cut back, 4 bases at V and 6 bases at J, with 12 bases in the middle. This CDR3 comprises 13 residues. CDR3 in amino acids: CASSAAGTDTQYF. CDR3 in DNA: TGCGCCAGCAGCGCCGCGGGGACCGATACGCAGTATTTT. The full variable domain, in which reference TRBV5-1 and TRBJ2-3 provide the parts outside the CDR3, is KAGVTQTPRYLIKTRGQQVTLSCSPISGHRSVSWYQQTPGQGLQFLFEYFSETQRNKGNFPGRFSGRQFSNSRSEMNVSTLELGDSALYLCASSAAGTDTQYFGPGTRLTVL.

This sequence joins TRBV4-2 and TRBJ1-4, with D possibly matching TRBD1 (6 bases). Per the germline V gene, CDR1 is LGHNA and CDR2 is YNFKEQ. This CDR3 spans 14 amino acids. V lost 1 base and J 8 bases, leaving 11 bases between the germline ends. CDR3 DNA: TGTGCCAGCAGCCAAGGACAGGTCGGGGAAAAACTGTTTTTT. This sequence encodes CASSQGQVGEKLFF.

This clone showed up many times. V and J are TRBV4-1 and TRBJ2-7; D gene unclear. Germline V gene lookup returns CDR1 MGHRA and CDR2 YSYEKL. Trimming took 2 bases from V and 5 from J, leaving 16 bases between them. The CDR3 has 15 residues. The CDR3 reads CASSQLPSGTHEQYF. In nucleotides, the CDR3 is TGCGCCAGCAGCCAACTCCCCTCCGGAACGCACGAGCAGTACTTC.

The chain combines TRBV30 with TRBJ1-5; maybe TRBD1 (6 bases). V shed 1 base and J shed 5 bases, with 9 bases lying between them. Per the germline V gene, CDR1 is GTSNPN and CDR2 is SVGIG (reference sequence). The CDR3 sequence is 13 residues long. CDR3 DNA: TGTGCCTGGAGTGGGGGGCGGGATCAGCCCCAGCATTTT. This encodes CAWSGGRDQPQHF.

The chain links TRBV29-1 to TRBJ2-1, with D hard to call. The germline gives CDR1 SQVTM, CDR2 ANQGSEA. The length of the CDR3 is 12 residues. The ends were cut back, 6 bases at V and 4 bases at J, with 10 bases in the middle. Here the CDR3 DNA reads TGCAGCGTGAGGAACAATTACAATGAGCAGTTCTTC. Translated, it gives CSVRNNYNEQFF.

The gene calls are TRBV7-8 and TRBJ2-1; the D is unclear. Trimming shortened V by 3 bases and J by 5 bases, and 14 bases separated the two germline ends. This CDR3 is 15 amino acids long. Germline assignment: CDR1 SGHVS and CDR2 FQNEAQ. For the CDR3, the DNA is TGTGCCAGCAGCTTGGGCCTACCGGAAAACAATGAGCAGTTCTTC. It is translated as CASSLGLPENNEQFF.

This clone was counted only a few times. This sequence joins TRBV10-3 and TRBJ2-1; 9 bases agree with TRBD2. Germline CDR1 is ENHRY and CDR2 is SYGVKD. The CDR3 is 15 amino acids. The junction had 7 bases not matched to a gene; V was cut back by 7 bases and J by 3 bases. The chain's CDR3 is CAITVAGESYNEQFF. The DNA of the CDR3 is TGTGCCATCACGGTAGCGGGAGAAAGCTACAATGAGCAGTTCTTC.